This T cell receptor beta chain is drawn from a study of T cell repertoires in cytomegalovirus infection. Study background: Used in the study were CMV epitopes, some recently identified and HLA-C-restricted, others well-studied and HLA-B-restricted. An indication of both CMV infection and matching HLA type came from public TCR beta signatures.

As regards this clonotype: What it recognizes is unknown.

V lost 3 bases to trimming and J lost 5 bases; unmatched junction nucleotides: 3. The CDR3 extends over 14 amino acids. Study results and caveats: Adding up the frequency of public TCR beta families identified people who carried CMV plus the relevant HLA.

TCRdb reprocessed the reads via MiXCR and lists one record per CDR3 protein. The sample holds roughly 150,000 distinct CDR3 sequences, 20% to 25% seen once. The chain couples TRBV12-3 or TRBV12-4 to TRBJ1-1, with 10 nucleotides matching TRBD1. Source: CD8+ T cells from cultured PBMCs, taken from culture after CMV antigen stimulation. The clonotype was recovered from a human donor in good health (CMV status not recorded). Some clones in this sample may be carry-over from other donors' samples. Here the CDR3 reads CASSFGGQGTEAFF. DNA of the CDR3: TGTGCCAGCAGTTTCGGGGGACAGGGGACTGAAGCTTTCTTT.